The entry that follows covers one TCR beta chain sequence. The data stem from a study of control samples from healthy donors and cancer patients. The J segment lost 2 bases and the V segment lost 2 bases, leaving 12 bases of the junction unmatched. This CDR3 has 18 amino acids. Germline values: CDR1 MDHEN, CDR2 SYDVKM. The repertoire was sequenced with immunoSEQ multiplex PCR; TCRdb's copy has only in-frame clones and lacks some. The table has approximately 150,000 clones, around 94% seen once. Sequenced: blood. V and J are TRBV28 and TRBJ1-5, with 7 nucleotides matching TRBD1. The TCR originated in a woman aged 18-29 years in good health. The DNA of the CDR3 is TGTGCCAGCAGTTTAGGAGCCCAGGGGGGTGGGGGCAATCAGCCCCAGCATTTT. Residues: CASSLGAQGGGGNQPQHF.